Shown below are 25 T cell receptor beta chains from a single sample sequenced in a study of blood T cell repertoires in COVID-19. The method was immunoSEQ multiplex PCR; TCRdb's version includes in-frame clones alone and lacks a portion of them. Altogether about 88,000 clones are present, 75% to 90% being singletons, with the ten largest covering 11%. Source material: peripheral blood. The receptors were gathered from an elderly man with acute or convalescent COVID-19.

This chain's CDR3 is CASSPREGGNQPQHF. Here the CDR3 DNA reads TGTGCCAGCTCACCACGAGAGGGAGGCAATCAGCCCCAGCATTTT. The chain has TRBV18 and TRBJ1-5; D ambiguous. V was cut by 1 base and J by 2 bases, with 9 bases left in between. CDR3 size: 15 residues. Germline CDR1 and CDR2: KGHSH and LQKENI.

V usage is TRBV5-6 and J usage is TRBJ1-2; D is perhaps TRBD1 (5 bases). Germline-derived CDR1 and CDR2 are SGHDT and YYEEEE. The CDR3 totals 13 residues. The V end was cut by 1 base, the J end by 5 bases, with 9 bases between. In DNA, the CDR3 is TGTGCCAGCAGCTTGAGGGGCGTTTATGGCTACACCTTC. As protein: CASSLRGVYGYTF.

The chain uses TRBV9 and TRBJ1-3; possibly TRBD1 for D (6 bases). Per germline, CDR1 SGDLS and CDR2 YYNGEE. CDR3 length: 15 residues. V lost 4 bases to trimming and J lost 4 bases, with 15 bases between them. Here the CDR3 DNA reads TGTGCCAGCAGCCGACTGGGGGGGCTCGGAAACACCATATATTTT. This encodes CASSRLGGLGNTIYF.

The chain carries TRBV9 and TRBJ1-5; 9 bases line up with TRBD1. The germline gives CDR1 SGDLS, CDR2 YYNGEE. The CDR3 runs 15 residues. The trim removed 3 bases at V and 1 base at J, leaving 2 bases unmatched. CDR3 sequence reads: CASSAGTGSNQPQHF. In DNA, the CDR3 is TGTGCCAGCAGCGCCGGGACAGGGAGCAATCAGCCCCAGCATTTT. The full variable domain, its missing parts supplied by reference TRBV9 and TRBJ1-5, is DSGVTQTPKHLITATGQRVTLRCSPRSGDLSVYWYQQSLDQGLQFLIQYYNGEERAKGNILERFSAQQFPDLHSELNLSSLELGDSALYFCASSAGTGSNQPQHFGDGTRLSIL.

The chain has TRBV29-1 and TRBJ1-2, with a weak D call TRBD1 (6 bases). CDR3 size: 11 residues. CDR1 and CDR2 from the germline V gene are SQVTM and ANQGSEA. The V end lost 5 bases, the J end lost 5 bases, and 9 bases lay between the germline ends. CDR3 amino acids: CSVTGLYGYTF. The CDR3 DNA reads TGCAGCGTTACAGGGTTGTATGGCTACACCTTC.

This chain connects TRBV3-1 (or the pseudogene TRBV3-2) to TRBJ2-1; TRBD2 might be the D (5 bases). CDR3 length equals 16 residues. V lost 0 bases, J lost 3 bases, and 12 bases lay in between. CDR1 and CDR2 from the germline V gene are LGHDT and YNNKEL (reference sequence). The CDR3 nucleotides are TGTGCCAGCAGCCAAGATCTGCCGGGGAACTACAATGAGCAGTTCTTC. Its translation: CASSQDLPGNYNEQFF.

This rearrangement joins TRBV7-3 to TRBJ2-3, with 7 bases lining up with TRBD1. This CDR3 is 17 amino acids long. Germline CDR1 reads SGHTA; CDR2 reads FQGTGA. The ends lost 1 base at V and 3 bases at J; junction bases unmatched: 10. The CDR3 nucleotides are TGTGCCAGCAGCTTAAGTCAGGGGGTTACGAGGACAGATACGCAGTATTTT. Its translation is CASSLSQGVTRTDTQYF.

The genes are TRBV14 and TRBJ1-1; tentative D call: TRBD1 (5 bases). The CDR3 runs 14 residues. V shed 0 bases and J shed 1 base, with 6 bases lying between them. Germline V CDR1 and CDR2: SGHDN, FVKESK. In DNA, the CDR3 is TGTGCCAGCAGCCAAGAGACAGCGAACACTGAAGCTTTCTTT. It encodes CASSQETANTEAFF.

This clone showed up just once. This chain links TRBV7-2 with TRBJ1-4; TRBD1 matches at 9 bases. Germline CDR1 is SGHTA and CDR2 is FQGNSA. Unmatched junction bases numbered 4, after V lost 2 bases and J lost 0 bases. The CDR3 consists of 17 residues. This CDR3 is CASSLPGQGSTNEKLFF. Here the CDR3 DNA reads TGTGCCAGCAGCTTACCGGGACAGGGTTCAACTAATGAAAAACTGTTTTTT.

The V and J genes are TRBV5-1 and TRBJ2-5; 8 nucleotides agree with TRBD1. The CDR3 loop spans 15 amino acids. After removal of 1 base from V and 6 bases from J, the junction contained 8 bases not matched to a gene. From germline, CDR1 is SGHRS and CDR2 YFSETQ. CDR3 amino acids: CASSLRQGARQTQYF. CDR3 DNA sequence: TGCGCCAGCAGCTTGCGGCAGGGGGCGAGACAGACCCAGTACTTC.

J is TRBJ2-5 and V is TRBV2; D is possibly TRBD2 (5 bases). Germline CDR1 SNHLY, CDR2 FYNNEI. The CDR3 spans 13 residues. V was clipped by 4 bases and J by 5 bases, with 11 bases between them. CDR3 region: CASSVTRGETQYF. In DNA, the CDR3 is TGTGCCAGCAGTGTCACTCGAGGGGAGACCCAGTACTTC.

CDR3 in amino acids: CASSLPGGTETQYF. The CDR3 nucleotides are TGTGCCAGCAGTTTACCGGGGGGGACCGAGACCCAGTACTTC. This chain connects TRBV28 to TRBJ2-5, with 8 nucleotides matching TRBD2. The V gene's germline CDR1 is MDHEN and CDR2 SYDVKM. V was clipped by 2 bases and J by 5 bases; unmatched bases: 4. This CDR3 comprises 14 residues.

The chain uses TRBV29-1 and TRBJ2-1, with no clear D. Germline CDR1 and CDR2: SQVTM and ANQGSEA. The CDR3 length is 12 residues. The ends were cut back, 4 bases at V and 9 bases at J, with 13 bases in the middle. CDR3 residues: CSVASGLGEQFF. CDR3 DNA sequence: TGCAGCGTTGCTTCCGGGTTAGGTGAGCAGTTCTTC.

The chain couples TRBV5-4 to TRBJ1-1, with D unclear. The CDR3 loop spans 14 amino acids. Trimming removed 3 bases from V and 4 bases from J, with 13 bases in between. The germline gives CDR1 SGHNT, CDR2 YYREEE (reference sequence). CDR3 nucleotides: TGTGCCAGCAGCTCGTTTGAAGGGAGCACTGAAGCTTTCTTT. Protein sequence: CASSSFEGSTEAFF.

This clone was counted once. The chain links TRBV7-9 to TRBJ1-6; 9 bases map to TRBD1. J lost 9 bases, V lost 5 bases, and 8 bases had no gene match. The germline gives CDR1 SEHNR, CDR2 FQNEAQ (reference sequence). The CDR3 has 15 amino acids. The CDR3 is CASSPDGTGFSPLHF. CDR3 DNA sequence: TGTGCCAGCAGCCCAGACGGGACAGGGTTTTCACCCCTCCACTTT.

V gene TRBV19 combines with J gene TRBJ2-5, with 9 positions matching TRBD1. There are 14 residues in the CDR3. In germline, CDR1 is LNHDA, CDR2 SQIVND (reference sequence). V trimming: 6 bases; J trimming: 4 bases; junction bases outside the gene matches: 6. CDR3 residues: CASRAPGQGETQYF. The DNA of the CDR3 is TGTGCCAGTAGAGCTCCGGGACAGGGAGAGACCCAGTACTTC.

The chain combines TRBV15 with TRBJ2-2; TRBD1 might be the D (6 bases). The germline V gene has CDR1 LNHNV and CDR2 YYDKDF (reference sequence). V was shortened by 6 bases and J by 5 bases, with 10 bases between the two germline ends. This CDR3 is built from 13 residues. CDR3: CATRGGTTGELFF. In DNA, the CDR3 is TGTGCCACCAGGGGTGGGACAACCGGGGAGCTGTTTTTT. The variable domain in full, completed from reference TRBV15 and TRBJ2-2, reads DAMVIQNPRYQVTQFGKPVTLSCSQTLNHNVMYWYQQKSSQAPKLLFHYYDKDFNNEADTPDNFQSRRPNTSFCFLDIRSPGLGDTAMYLCATRGGTTGELFFGEGSRLTVL.

Only a few counts were recorded for this clone. The CDR3 region has the DNA TGTGCCAGCAGCCACATGAGGACGGCAGGGGGAAACACCATATATTTT. Its protein is CASSHMRTAGGNTIYF. J is TRBJ1-3 and V is TRBV3-1 (or the pseudogene TRBV3-2), with a tentative D call TRBD1 (5 bases). CDR3 size: 16 residues. Germline V gives CDR1 LGHDT, CDR2 YNNKEL (reference sequence). V was clipped by 3 bases and J by 4 bases, with 16 bases between them.

This chain connects TRBV11-3 to TRBJ1-1; TRBD1 agrees at 7 bases. Trimming removed 6 bases from V and 3 bases from J; junction bases left unmatched: 4. The CDR3 loop spans 13 amino acids. CDR1 and CDR2 from the germline V gene are SGHNT and YENEEA. The CDR3, as DNA: TGTGCCAGCAGTTTCGGACAGGACACTGAAGCTTTCTTT. Amino acid sequence: CASSFGQDTEAFF.

For this clone: Compared with germline, one end of the junction differs, possibly owing to a read error. The chain employs TRBV19 and TRBJ2-5; 8 bases align to TRBD1. The V gene's germline CDR1 is LNHDA and CDR2 SQIVND (reference sequence). CDR3 size: 14 residues. The CDR3 reads CASSIQGAQGTQYF. In DNA, the CDR3 is TGTGCCAGTAGTATTCAGGGGGCTCAAGGGACCCAGTACTTC.

The chain combines TRBV27 with TRBJ2-1; 9 bases are shared with TRBD1. The CDR3 extends over 16 amino acids. Germline trimming cut 6 bases from V and 2 bases from J; bases unmatched to any gene: 8. CDR1 and CDR2 (germline): MNHEY, SMNVEV (reference sequence). Written as DNA, the CDR3 is TGTGCCAGCAGCTCCTCGGGGACAGGGACCTACAATGAGCAGTTCTTC. This sequence encodes CASSSSGTGTYNEQFF.

The chain joins TRBV11-2 to TRBJ1-5; no clear D. CDR1 SGHAT and CDR2 FQNNGV come from the germline V gene. Trimming took 1 base from V and 5 from J, leaving 6 bases between them. The CDR3 loop spans 13 amino acids. The CDR3 is CASSLGQDQPQHF. The DNA for the CDR3 is TGTGCCAGCAGCTTAGGCCAGGATCAGCCCCAGCATTTT. Using reference TRBV11-2 and TRBJ1-5 for the parts outside the CDR3, the full variable domain is EAGVAQSPRYKIIEKRQSVAFWCNPISGHATLYWYQQILGQGPKLLIQFQNNGVVDDSQLPKDRFSAERLKGVDSTLKIQPAKLEDSAVYLCASSLGQDQPQHFGDGTRLSIL.

The chain uses TRBV24-1 and TRBJ2-1; TRBD2 matches at 9 bases. In germline, CDR1 is KGHDR, CDR2 SFDVKD. CDR3 length: 16 residues. J was trimmed by 4 bases and V by 0 bases; bases with no gene match: 3. CDR3 sequence: CATSDLAGGKYNEQFF. The CDR3 region has the DNA TGTGCCACCAGTGATTTGGCGGGAGGGAAATACAATGAGCAGTTCTTC.

This chain uses TRBV7-2 with TRBJ2-7; no firm D call. This CDR3 contains 14 residues. Germline lookup yields CDR1 SGHTA and CDR2 FQGNSA. Trimming removed 1 base at V and 2 bases at J, with 9 bases between. The CDR3 region has the DNA TGTGCCAGCAGCTTAGGTCAGGCCCCCTACGAGCAGTACTTC. Its translation is CASSLGQAPYEQYF.

The chain employs TRBV7-2 and TRBJ1-4; 7 bases align to TRBD1. The CDR3 has 14 amino acids. Germline trimming cut 5 bases from V and 8 bases from J; bases unmatched to any gene: 8. Germline V gives CDR1 SGHTA, CDR2 FQGNSA. CDR3 nucleotide sequence: TGTGCCAGCAGCACGTTTCCGGGACAGGAAAAACTGTTTTTT. The encoded protein is CASSTFPGQEKLFF.